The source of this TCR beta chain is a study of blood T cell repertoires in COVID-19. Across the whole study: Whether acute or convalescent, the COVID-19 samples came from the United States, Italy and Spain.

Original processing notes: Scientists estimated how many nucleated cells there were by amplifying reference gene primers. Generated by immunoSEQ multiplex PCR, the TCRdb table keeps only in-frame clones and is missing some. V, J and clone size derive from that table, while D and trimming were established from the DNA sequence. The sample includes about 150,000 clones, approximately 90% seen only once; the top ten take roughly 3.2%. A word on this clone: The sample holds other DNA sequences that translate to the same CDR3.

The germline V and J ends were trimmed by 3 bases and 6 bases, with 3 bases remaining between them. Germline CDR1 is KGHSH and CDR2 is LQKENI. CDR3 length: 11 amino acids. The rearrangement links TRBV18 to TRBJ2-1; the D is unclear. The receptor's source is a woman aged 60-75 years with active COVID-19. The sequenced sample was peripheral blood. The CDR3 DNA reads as TGTGCCAGCTCACCGAGCAATGAGCAGTTCTTC. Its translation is CASSPSNEQFF.